The rows below give T cell receptor beta chains drawn from one sample of a study of blood T cells in healthy people across ages. One entry per CDR3 protein results from TCRdb running MiXCR on the 5' RACE reads. The table lists some 890,000 distinct CDR3 sequences, about 29% of them singletons. These data were likewise used in another study, on T cells of mothers and their children.

The material sequenced was blood. The receptor set was obtained from a woman between 40 and 50 years old in good health. The CDR3 runs from the conserved cysteine through the conserved F or W. A D gene is named only where the DNA matches it firmly. Size is stated for part of the rows, as once, few or many counts, or as a class when the clone is expanded.

TRBJ2-5,TRBV7-9,.,.,CASSLAQGNQYF,TGTGCCAGCAGCTTAGCCCAGGGGAACCAGTACTTC
TRBJ2-3,TRBV7-3,.,TRBD2,CASSPKGTRGWDTQYF,TGTGCCAGCAGCCCCAAGGGGACTAGGGGTTGGGATACGCAGTATTTT
TRBJ2-1,TRBV7-8,many,TRBD2,CASSLRLAGGYNEQFF,TGTGCCAGCAGCTTACGTCTAGCGGGGGGTTACAATGAGCAGTTCTTC
TRBJ2-7,TRBV5-1,many,.,CASSIQGGYEQYF,TGCGCCAGCAGCATTCAGGGAGGCTACGAGCAGTACTTC
TRBJ1-1,TRBV5-8,.,.,CASRRQDTEAFF,TGTGCCAGCAGGCGACAGGACACTGAAGCTTTCTTT
TRBJ1-4,TRBV7-2,few,.,CASSAAGTAEKLFF,TGTGCCAGCAGCGCCGCCGGGACGGCTGAAAAACTGTTTTTT
TRBJ2-5,TRBV20-1,few,TRBD2,CSATPELAGGLETQYF,TGCAGTGCTACCCCCGAGCTAGCGGGGGGGCTAGAGACCCAGTACTTC
TRBJ1-1,TRBV12-3/TRBV12-4,.,TRBD1,CASTLLTGTTEAFF,TGTGCCAGCACCCTCTTGACAGGGACTACTGAAGCTTTCTTT
TRBJ1-5,TRBV20-1,.,TRBD1,CSARGDRGGWNQPQHF,TGCAGTGCTAGGGGGGACAGGGGAGGTTGGAATCAGCCCCAGCATTTT
TRBJ1-1,TRBV2,.,TRBD1,CASSGQGALTEAFF,TGTGCCAGCAGCGGACAGGGGGCGCTCACTGAAGCTTTCTTT
TRBJ1-5,TRBV2,.,TRBD1,CASSVASGGNQPQHF,TGTGCCAGCAGTGTCGCATCAGGGGGTAATCAGCCCCAGCATTTT
TRBJ2-7,TRBV7-2,.,.,CASSRGHGGEQYF,TGTGCCAGCAGCCGGGGCCATGGGGGCGAGCAGTACTTC
TRBJ2-7,TRBV9,many,.,CASSVNNYEQYF,TGTGCCAGCAGCGTCAACAACTACGAGCAGTACTTC
TRBJ1-6,TRBV7-3,.,.,CASQKDNGGNSPLHF,TGTGCCAGCCAGAAGGATAACGGGGGTAATTCACCCCTCCACTTT
TRBJ1-6,TRBV28,.,.,CASSFLGLRDSPLHF,TGTGCCAGCAGTTTTCTAGGGCTTAGAGATTCACCCCTCCACTTT
TRBJ1-3,TRBV7-2,.,.,CASSLEGAFLSGNTIYF,TGTGCCAGCAGCTTAGAAGGAGCCTTCCTCTCTGGAAACACCATATATTTT
TRBJ2-5,TRBV12-3/TRBV12-4,.,.,CASSVPGTRLGEQYF,TGTGCCAGCAGTGTCCCCGGGACACGTTTGGGTGAGCAGTACTTC
TRBJ1-1,TRBV4-3,.,.,CASSHQIGGTTNTEAFF,TGCGCCAGCAGCCACCAGATCGGGGGCACGACAAACACTGAAGCTTTCTTT
TRBJ1-6,TRBV28,.,.,CARRPQTPYNSPLHF,TGTGCCCGCAGACCGCAGACGCCCTATAATTCACCCCTCCACTTT
TRBJ1-2,TRBV15,.,.,CATSRDQGPLGGYTF,TGTGCCACCAGCAGAGATCAGGGGCCCCTAGGGGGCTACACCTTC
TRBJ1-1,TRBV7-2,few,TRBD1,CASSFTGTGVVSEAFF,TGTGCCAGCAGCTTCACCGGGACAGGGGTTGTCAGTGAAGCTTTCTTT
TRBJ1-2,TRBV7-2,.,TRBD1,CASTPGQVYGYTF,TGTGCCAGCACCCCCGGACAGGTCTATGGCTACACCTTC
TRBJ1-2,TRBV5-1,few,TRBD1,CASSLVTGGPYEDYTF,TGCGCCAGCAGCTTGGTCACAGGGGGGCCCTATGAGGACTACACCTTC
TRBJ1-1,TRBV5-1,many,TRBD1,CASSGQGIGTEAFF,TGCGCCAGCAGTGGACAGGGGATAGGCACTGAAGCTTTCTTT
TRBJ1-3,TRBV5-1,few,.,CASSLSSSGNTIYF,TGCGCCAGCAGCTTGAGCTCCTCTGGAAACACCATATATTTT
TRBJ1-4,TRBV4-1,.,TRBD1,CASSPSLTGVGEKLFF,TGCGCCAGCAGCCCATCCCTGACAGGGGTGGGTGAAAAACTGTTTTTT
TRBJ1-4,TRBV29-1,.,.,CSVEVPGGNEKLFF,TGCAGCGTTGAAGTCCCGGGCGGTAATGAAAAACTGTTTTTT
TRBJ2-7,TRBV15,.,.,CATSRYMTHEQYF,TGTGCCACCAGCAGATACATGACCCACGAGCAGTACTTC
TRBJ2-1,TRBV29-1,many,.,CSVEAGPEYNEQFF,TGCAGCGTTGAAGCGGGGCCCGAATACAATGAGCAGTTCTTC
TRBJ2-7,TRBV7-2,.,TRBD1,CASSLEQGNSYEQYF,TGTGCCAGCAGCTTAGAACAGGGGAACTCCTACGAGCAGTACTTC
TRBJ1-6,TRBV12-3/TRBV12-4,.,TRBD1,CASSLQGGTYNSPLHF,TGTGCCAGCAGTTTACAGGGGGGAACCTATAATTCACCCCTCCACTTT
TRBJ1-1,TRBV12-3/TRBV12-4,.,.,CASSLRITEAFF,TGTGCCAGCAGCCTGCGGATCACTGAAGCTTTCTTT
TRBJ2-6,TRBV12-3/TRBV12-4,few,.,CASSYAGTGANVLTF,TGTGCCAGCAGTTACGCAGGGACTGGGGCCAACGTCCTGACTTTC
TRBJ2-7,TRBV6-1,many,TRBD2,CASSPPRGGREQYF,TGTGCCAGCAGTCCTCCCCGGGGGGGCCGCGAGCAGTACTTC
TRBJ2-4,TRBV28,.,TRBD1,CASSRTGLAKNIQYF,TGTGCCAGCAGTCGGACAGGCCTAGCCAAAAACATTCAGTACTTC
TRBJ1-1,TRBV6-5,.,TRBD1,CASSIDRARRAFF,TGTGCCAGCAGCATCGACAGGGCGCGCCGCGCTTTCTTT
TRBJ2-5,TRBV7-8,.,.,CASSIPGQRTQETQYF,TGTGCCAGCAGCATTCCGGGACAAAGAACGCAAGAGACCCAGTACTTC
TRBJ2-7,TRBV7-2,.,.,CASSLEAPVGSYNEQYF,TGTGCCAGCAGCTTAGAGGCTCCGGTAGGCTCCTACAATGAGCAGTACTTC
TRBJ2-7,TRBV9,many,TRBD1,CASSLTQGASYEQYF,TGTGCCAGCAGTCTTACTCAGGGGGCCTCCTACGAGCAGTACTTC
TRBJ1-4,TRBV7-2,few,.,CASSAAAYRKLFF,TGTGCCAGCAGCGCCGCCGCGTATAGAAAACTGTTTTTT
TRBJ1-2,TRBV21-1,many,.,CASSKGGRGGYTF,TGTGCCAGCAGCAAAGGCGGCAGGGGTGGCTACACCTTC
TRBJ2-5,TRBV15,many,TRBD1,CATSRDRGRGETQYF,TGTGCCACCAGCAGGGACAGGGGGCGAGGAGAGACCCAGTACTTC
TRBJ2-7,TRBV18,.,TRBD2,CASSPLLAGGYNEQYF,TGTGCCAGCTCACCACTCCTAGCGGGGGGATACAATGAGCAGTACTTC
TRBJ2-7,TRBV7-2,few,.,CASSFGLRRGISYEQYF,TGTGCCAGCAGCTTTGGGCTCCGACGGGGGATCTCCTACGAGCAGTACTTC
TRBJ2-7,TRBV5-5,many,.,CASSYRGAYEQYF,TGTGCCAGCAGCTACCGGGGGGCATACGAGCAGTACTTC
TRBJ2-1,TRBV27,.,.,CASSLGRNYNEQFF,TGTGCCAGCAGTTTAGGTCGGAACTACAATGAGCAGTTCTTC